The 12 T cell receptor beta chains reported below all come from one sample, sequenced in a study of early T cells in non-severe SARS-CoV-2 infection. MiXCR, applied by TCRdb to the 5' RACE reads, yields one record per CDR3 protein. The sample lists some 96,000 distinct CDR3 sequences; around 10% were seen once. Sequenced here: whole blood, sampled at baseline. These receptors originate from an adult who was a healthcare worker with PCR-confirmed SARS-CoV-2 infection or an uninfected control (not recorded which).

The chain joins TRBV6-1 to TRBJ1-6; weak D call: TRBD1 (5 bases). Trimming took off 4 bases at V and 1 base at J, with 8 bases between the two ends. The CDR3 extends over 15 amino acids. Germline V gene sequence: CDR1 MNHNS, CDR2 SASEGT. The CDR3 loop is CASSGAGSYNSPLHF. The CDR3 nucleotides read TGTGCCAGCAGTGGGGCAGGGTCCTATAATTCACCCCTCCACTTT.

This clonotype was counted between two and nine times. One junction end disagrees with the germline gene, perhaps due to a read error. This chain joins TRBV7-9 and TRBJ2-1; no reliable D call. This CDR3 comprises 12 residues. CDR1 is SEHNR and CDR2 is FQNEAQ in the germline V gene (reference sequence). CDR3 nucleotide sequence: TGTACCAGCAGCTTAGCTTCGGATGAGCAGTTCTTC. This sequence encodes CTSSLASDEQFF.

This clonotype has a handful of counts. V is TRBV6-1 and J is TRBJ1-1; weak D call: TRBD1 (5 bases). Germline assignment: CDR1 MNHNS and CDR2 SASEGT. V was clipped by 5 bases and J by 4 bases, with 17 bases between them. This CDR3 comprises 15 residues. CDR3 nucleotide sequence: TGTGCCAGCAGTCCCGGGGCGGGGACGGGCACTGAAGCTTTCTTT. Translated, it gives CASSPGAGTGTEAFF.

CDR3 in DNA: TGCAGCGTTGAAGAAGCACGGGACGGGGAGCTGTTTTTT. Its translation is CSVEEARDGELFF. The V call is TRBV29-1, the J call TRBJ2-2; perhaps TRBD2 as D (5 bases). Germline CDR1 and CDR2: SQVTM and ANQGSEA. V dropped 0 bases and J dropped 7 bases, with 9 bases sitting between them. The CDR3 sequence is 13 residues long.

The table lists this clonotype with many counts. The V call is TRBV5-1, the J call TRBJ1-5; D gene unclear. The germline V gene has CDR1 SGHRS and CDR2 YFSETQ. CDR3 length: 14 residues. V was clipped by 2 bases and J by 3 bases, with 9 bases between them. CDR3 coding DNA: TGCGCCAGCAGCTTAGGTGGCACCAATCAGCCCCAGCATTTT. Its translation is CASSLGGTNQPQHF.

This clonotype has just a few counts. The chain couples TRBV30 to TRBJ2-7, with D possibly TRBD2 on 6 matching bases. CDR3 length: 16 amino acids. The V gene lost 0 bases and the J gene lost 2 bases, with 17 bases spanning the gap. The germline V gene has CDR1 GTSNPN and CDR2 SVGIG (reference sequence). This CDR3 is CAWSVLAGRRPYEQYF. CDR3 nucleotides: TGTGCCTGGAGTGTACTAGCCGGCAGGCGCCCCTACGAGCAGTACTTC.

This clonotype was counted a few times. This chain uses TRBV28 with TRBJ1-2; maybe TRBD1 (6 bases). Germline lookup yields CDR1 MDHEN and CDR2 SYDVKM. This CDR3 spans 16 amino acids. Trimming stripped 7 bases from V and 8 bases from J, with 26 bases between. As DNA, the CDR3 is TGTGCCAGCATTACTACAGGGTACGGGGAGGTTCAAGGCTACACCTTC. It codes for CASITTGYGEVQGYTF.

The rearrangement links TRBV19 to TRBJ1-1, with unresolved D. This CDR3 has 13 amino acids. Germline assignment: CDR1 LNHDA and CDR2 SQIVND (reference sequence). Trimming pared 7 bases from V and 5 bases from J, leaving 14 bases between. CDR3: CASIGDHGTEAFF. CDR3 sequence (DNA): TGTGCCAGTATCGGCGACCACGGGACTGAAGCTTTCTTT. Drawing the rest from reference TRBV19 and TRBJ1-1, the complete variable domain is DGGITQSPKYLFRKEGQNVTLSCEQNLNHDAMYWYRQDPGQGLRLIYYSQIVNDFQKGDIAEGYSVSREKKESFPLTVTSAQKNPTAFYLCASIGDHGTEAFFGQGTRLTVV.

This rearrangement joins TRBV11-2 to TRBJ2-7; D uncertain. Germline V gives CDR1 SGHAT, CDR2 FQNNGV. The CDR3 is 14 amino acids. V lost 4 bases to trimming and J lost 1 base, with 11 bases between them. The CDR3 DNA sequence: TGTGCCAGCAGCTCGGTGAGCCGTTCCTACGAGCAGTACTTC. Encoded protein: CASSSVSRSYEQYF.

This clonotype was detected only a few times. This sequence joins TRBV13 and TRBJ2-3, with D perhaps matching TRBD1 (5 bases). V lost 0 bases and J 1 base, leaving 11 bases between the germline ends. This CDR3 region has 16 residues. CDR1 is PRHDT and CDR2 is FYEKMQ in the germline V gene (reference sequence). CDR3 coding DNA: TGTGCCAGCAGCTTAGGCCTAGGGGTAGGCACAGATACGCAGTATTTT. This sequence encodes CASSLGLGVGTDTQYF.

The J gene is TRBJ2-2, the V gene TRBV18; D is uncertain. Germline V gene sequence: CDR1 KGHSH, CDR2 LQKENI. The length of the CDR3 is 14 residues. V lost 2 bases, J lost 7 bases, and 11 bases lay in between. The CDR3 loop is CASSPTPEGGELFF. The CDR3 DNA follows: TGTGCCAGCTCACCAACTCCGGAAGGCGGGGAGCTGTTTTTT.

This clonotype was seen a handful of times. CDR3 DNA sequence: TGCAGTGCTCTACACCTTAATAGCGGGATACAAGAGACCCAGTACTTC. It yields the protein CSALHLNSGIQETQYF. The chain employs TRBV20-1 and TRBJ2-5; TRBD2 agrees at 8 bases. With V trimmed by 5 bases and J by 2 bases, 13 bases remained unmatched. The CDR3 covers 16 residues. Germline V lookup: CDR1 DFQATT, CDR2 SNEGSKA (reference sequence).